This T cell receptor beta chain comes out of a study of CD8+ T cells in alopecia areata. This clone was picked up many times. RNA, once extracted, was reverse transcribed into cDNA for use as the sequencing template. Sequencing was performed with immunoSEQ multiplex PCR; in TCRdb, only in-frame clones are kept and a portion is missing. Here the sample spans around 100,000 clones, about 40% being singletons. CDR3 length equals 14 residues. Deletions cut 2 bases from V and 0 bases from J, with 6 bases between. Germline V gene lookup returns CDR1 LNHNV and CDR2 YYDKDF (reference sequence). J is TRBJ2-3 and V is TRBV15; D not certain. The sequencing input was CD4+ T cells sorted from blood. The TCR originated in a human donor with alopecia areata. The CDR3 region is CATSRQRSTDTQYF. In nucleotides, the CDR3 is TGTGCCACCAGCAGACAGCGAAGCACAGATACGCAGTATTTT.